Listed here is a single T cell receptor beta chain. Its cognate antigen is unknown. Sequence at one end of the junction differs from germline and may be a read error. TCRdb called the reads again in MiXCR, with one record for every CDR3 protein. The sample consists of about 890,000 distinct CDR3 sequences, around 29% of them appearing once. The CDR3 has 16 residues. CDR1 and CDR2 (germline): SGHVS, FNYEAQ. These data are taken from a study of T cell repertoires in cytomegalovirus infection. The chain combines TRBV7-6 with TRBJ1-1; 8 bases align to TRBD1. The starting material was cultured CD8+ T cells from PBMCs, obtained from culture after CMV antigen stimulation. The TCR comes from a human donor in good health (CMV status not recorded). Some clones in this sample may be carry-over from other donors' samples. In DNA form, the CDR3 reads TGTGCTAGCAGCTTACCAGGGGGCGAAGAGAACACTGAAGCTTTCTTT. It codes for CASSLPGGEENTEAFF.